This note documents a single T cell receptor beta chain sequence. Its specificity is not known. This record comes from a study of CXCR3-negative and CXCR3-positive naive CD8 T cells. Notes on the study in general: Compared with CXCR3-negative naive cells, CXCR3-positive naive cells showed more hydrophobic TRB CDR3s. Memory cells differed in TRBV-TRBJ usage, but naive CXCR3-negative and CXCR3-positive cells had similar usage. Comparably high diversity was seen in both naive subsets, and much lower diversity in memory CD8+ cells.

TRB cDNA was prepared as libraries by UMI-labeled 5' RACE. From the 5' RACE reads, TCRdb lists one entry per CDR3 protein and no DNA. This sample's table has approximately 120,000 distinct CDR3 sequences. The TCR comes from a human donor in good health. Some clones in this sample may be carry-over from other donors' samples. Sequenced material: naive CXCR3+ CD8+ T cells from blood. Subset of the sample: CD45RO-CCR7+CD27+CD95- naive CD8+ T cells expressing CXCR3 (TNR3+).

CDR3 sequence reads: CASSIAGGGNNEQFF. The chain recombines TRBV19 with TRBJ2-1; TCRdb proposes TRBD2, but this gene call is untestable without DNA. This CDR3 is 15 amino acids long. The germline V gene encodes CDR1 LNHDA and CDR2 SQIVND (reference sequence).